This T cell receptor beta chain stems from a study of T cell changes during pregnancy in multiple sclerosis. The V gene end was trimmed by 1 base and the J gene end by 6 bases; junction bases not matched to a gene: 5. CDR3 length: 14 amino acids. CDR1 is MGHRA, CDR2 YSYEKL, per germline. Assay: immunoSEQ multiplex PCR; the TCRdb copy retains only in-frame clones and omits some. The sample shows 60,000 to 90,000 clones, roughly 91% of them seen only once. The sequence was obtained from a female donor in good health, enrolled as a control in a pregnancy study. This sample comprised peripheral blood, obtained after pregnancy. The chain joins TRBV4-1 to TRBJ2-7, with 8 nucleotides matching TRBD1. This CDR3 is CASSQVGQGREQYF. The CDR3 DNA reads TGCGCCAGCAGCCAAGTCGGACAGGGACGCGAGCAGTACTTC.